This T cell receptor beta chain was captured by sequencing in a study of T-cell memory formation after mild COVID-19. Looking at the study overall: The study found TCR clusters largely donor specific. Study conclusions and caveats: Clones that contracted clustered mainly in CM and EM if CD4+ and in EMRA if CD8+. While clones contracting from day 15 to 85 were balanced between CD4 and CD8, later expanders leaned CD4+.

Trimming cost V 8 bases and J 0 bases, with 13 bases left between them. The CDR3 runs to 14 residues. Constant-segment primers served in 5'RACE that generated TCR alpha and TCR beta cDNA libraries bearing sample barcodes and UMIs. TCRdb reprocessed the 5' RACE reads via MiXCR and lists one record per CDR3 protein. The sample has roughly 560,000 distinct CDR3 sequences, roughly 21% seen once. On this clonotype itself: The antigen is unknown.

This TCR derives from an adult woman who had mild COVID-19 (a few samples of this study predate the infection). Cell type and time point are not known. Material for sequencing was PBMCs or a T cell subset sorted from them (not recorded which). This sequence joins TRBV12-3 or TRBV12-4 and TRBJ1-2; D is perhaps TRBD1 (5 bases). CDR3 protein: CASVFGGANYGYTF. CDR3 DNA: TGTGCCAGCGTTTTCGGGGGGGCTAACTATGGCTACACCTTC.